These 18 T cell receptor beta chains came from one sample sequenced in a study of T cells in Graves' hyperthyroidism and ophthalmopathy. RNA transcripts served as the template for amplifying TCR beta CDR3 regions. During a first-round RT-PCR of the TCR CDR3, the HTBI primer set was used. Each CDR3 protein is one row after TCRdb ran MiXCR on the multiplex PCR reads. The sample records about 340,000 distinct CDR3 sequences, around 20% being singletons. Sequenced sample: blood. Receptor source: a woman between 50 and 59 years old with Graves' hyperthyroidism.

The chain links TRBV15 to TRBJ2-3, with TRBD1 matching over 9 bases. Unmatched junction bases numbered 1, after V lost 5 bases and J lost 4 bases. The CDR3 has 13 residues. CDR1 LNHNV and CDR2 YYDKDF come from the germline V gene (reference sequence). DNA for the CDR3: TGTGCCACCAGCGGACAGGGGTCAGATACGCAGTATTTT. As protein: CATSGQGSDTQYF. The full variable domain, its missing parts supplied by reference TRBV15 and TRBJ2-3, is DAMVIQNPRYQVTQFGKPVTLSCSQTLNHNVMYWYQQKSSQAPKLLFHYYDKDFNNEADTPDNFQSRRPNTSFCFLDIRSPGLGDTAMYLCATSGQGSDTQYFGPGTRLTVL.

This clonotype was observed many times. The chain combines TRBV27 with TRBJ1-1; 8 bases fit TRBD1. Trimming took 3 bases from V and 1 from J; bases not matched to a gene: 4. The CDR3 sequence is 15 residues long. Germline-derived CDR1 and CDR2 are MNHEY and SMNVEV (reference sequence). In nucleotides, the CDR3 is TGTGCCAGCAGTTTCCGGACAGGGTCGAACACTGAAGCTTTCTTT. Encoded protein: CASSFRTGSNTEAFF.

This clonotype was recorded at least ten times. The chain couples TRBV6-1 to TRBJ2-3, with TRBD2 matching over 12 bases. The J segment lost 5 bases and the V segment lost 5 bases, leaving 8 bases of the junction unmatched. CDR3 length: 16 amino acids. The germline gives CDR1 MNHNS, CDR2 SASEGT. The CDR3 region has the DNA TGTGCCAGCAGTCACCCAACTAGCGGGGGGATAGATACGCAGTATTTT. It translates to CASSHPTSGGIDTQYF.

Points on this clonotype: One base away lies a much larger clone, so this may be a sequencing read error. The gene calls are TRBV2 and TRBJ2-1; D perhaps matches TRBD1 (5 bases). CDR1 is SNHLY and CDR2 is FYNNEI in the germline V gene. CDR3 length: 14 amino acids. The CDR3 here is CACSEGRVGNEQFF. The DNA of the CDR3 is TGTGCCTGCAGTGAAGGCAGGGTGGGGAATGAGCAGTTCTTC.

This clonotype was observed many times. The rearrangement joins TRBV11-2 to TRBJ2-7; TRBD2 matches 7 bases. CDR1 SGHAT and CDR2 FQNNGV come from the germline V gene. V gave up 3 bases and J gave up 1 base; unmatched junction bases: 3. The CDR3 loop spans 14 amino acids. This CDR3 is CASSFRLASYEQYF. DNA of the CDR3: TGTGCCAGCAGCTTCCGACTAGCTTCCTACGAGCAGTACTTC.

This clonotype was detected ten times or more. The chain has TRBV18 and TRBJ1-2; no definite D call. V gave up 6 bases and J gave up 2 bases, with 7 bases separating them. Per germline, CDR1 KGHSH and CDR2 LQKENI. CDR3 length: 12 residues. For the CDR3, the DNA is TGTGCCAGCTCGCAGGAAAACTATGGCTACACCTTC. Amino acids: CASSQENYGYTF.

The chain employs TRBV7-9 and TRBJ2-5; a weak D match, TRBD1 (5 bases). V lost 5 bases and J 11 bases, leaving 12 bases between the germline ends. Looked up from germline, CDR1 is SEHNR and CDR2 is FQNEAQ (reference sequence). CDR3 length: 11 amino acids. CDR3 in DNA: TGTGCCAGCAGCCAGGGTCCGCAACAGTACTTC. Its protein is CASSQGPQQYF.

This clonotype was seen only a few times. The chain uses TRBV6-1 and TRBJ1-6; D perhaps matches TRBD1 (6 bases). This CDR3 has 15 residues. Germline V gives CDR1 MNHNS, CDR2 SASEGT. V was shortened by 6 bases and J by 9 bases, with 18 bases between the two germline ends. The CDR3 reads CASRTTEGGTSPLHF. The CDR3 DNA is TGTGCCAGCAGGACCACTGAGGGGGGCACTTCACCCCTCCACTTT.

This clonotype was observed many times. J is TRBJ2-5 and V is TRBV9; TRBD1 is a possible D gene (5 bases). This CDR3 contains 15 residues. Germline lookup yields CDR1 SGDLS and CDR2 YYNGEE. The V and J ends lost 0 bases and 3 bases respectively, with 12 bases between them. The CDR3 region has the DNA TGTGCCAGCAGCGTAGCCACAGGAGCTAAAGAGACCCAGTACTTC. Its protein product is CASSVATGAKETQYF.

The chain combines TRBV5-1 with TRBJ1-1, with D uncertain. V was shortened by 2 bases and J by 10 bases, with 27 bases between the two germline ends. The CDR3 sequence is 17 residues long. The germline gives CDR1 SGHRS, CDR2 YFSETQ. The CDR3: CASSFDPFPGGGSRAFF. For the CDR3, the DNA is TGCGCCAGCAGCTTTGATCCCTTTCCAGGCGGCGGGAGTAGAGCTTTCTTT.

In its sample, this clonotype was seen many times. This chain links TRBV11-1 with TRBJ1-6, with TRBD1 matching over 7 bases. CDR1 is SGHAT, CDR2 FQDESV, per germline (reference sequence). The CDR3 loop spans 14 amino acids. V lost 4 bases, J lost 5 bases, and 2 bases stayed unmatched. The CDR3 loop reads CASSYRGNNSPLHF. In DNA, the CDR3 is TGTGCCAGCAGCTACAGGGGAAATAATTCACCCCTCCACTTT.

This clonotype came up many times. The rearrangement links TRBV12-3 or TRBV12-4 to TRBJ1-1; D not resolved. Deletions cut 3 bases from V and 9 bases from J, with 5 bases between. This CDR3 region has 10 residues. CDR3 region: CASSFKKAFF. CDR3 bases: TGTGCCAGCAGTTTCAAAAAAGCTTTCTTT.

This clonotype has ten or more counts. The rearrangement uses TRBV5-1 and TRBJ2-1, with D tentatively TRBD2 (6 bases). The CDR3 has 15 residues. Trimming took off 5 bases at V and 2 bases at J, with 14 bases between the two ends. Germline CDR1 is SGHRS and CDR2 is YFSETQ. This CDR3 is CASSGSGTTYNEQFF. In DNA, the CDR3 is TGCGCCAGCAGTGGTAGCGGAACTACCTACAATGAGCAGTTCTTC.

This clonotype came up many times. A much larger clone is a single base away; this may be a read error. This chain links TRBV2 with TRBJ1-1, with 7 bases fitting TRBD1. J lost 0 bases, V lost 6 bases, and 1 base had no gene match. Germline V gene sequence: CDR1 SNHLY, CDR2 FYNNEI. The CDR3 runs 13 residues. CDR3 bases: TGTGCCAGCAGGGGACAGATGAACACTGAAGCTTTCTTT. It specifies CASRGQMNTEAFF.

Regarding this clonotype: One end of the junction varies from germline; a read error may be responsible. V is TRBV11-3 and J is TRBJ2-5; 11 bases map to TRBD2. CDR1 and CDR2 (germline): SGHNT, YENEEA. CDR3 length equals 13 residues. CDR3 nucleotide sequence: TGTGCCAGCAGCTTAGAAGGTAGCGGGAGGGAGCACTTC. Amino acid sequence: CASSLEGSGREHF. Drawing the rest from reference TRBV11-3 and TRBJ2-5, the complete variable domain is EAGVVQSPRYKIIEKKQPVAFWCNPISGHNTLYWYLQNLGQGPELLIRYENEEAVDDSQLPKDRFSAERLKGVDSTLKIQPAELGDSAVYLCASSLEGSGREHFGPGTRLLVL.

This clonotype has just a few counts. This sequence joins TRBV9 and TRBJ1-1, with TRBD1 matching 9 bases. Germline V CDR1 and CDR2: SGDLS, YYNGEE. The CDR3 runs 15 residues. The V segment lost 2 bases and the J segment 4 bases; nucleotides outside the gene matches: 6. The CDR3 DNA is TGTGCCAGCAGCGTTCACAGGGGGCGCGGCACTGAAGCTTTCTTT. Translating it yields CASSVHRGRGTEAFF.

This rearrangement joins TRBV12-3 or TRBV12-4 to TRBJ2-7; TRBD1 might be the D (6 bases). This CDR3 has 12 amino acids. V gave up 3 bases and J gave up 6 bases, with 9 bases separating them. The CDR3 DNA reads TGTGCCAGCAGTTTCGACAGGAGCGAGCAGTACTTC. Amino acid sequence: CASSFDRSEQYF.

As regards this clonotype: A much larger clone sits a single nucleotide away, making a read error possible. The rearrangement links TRBV7-9 to TRBJ1-1; D possibly corresponds to TRBD1 (5 bases). Germline V gives CDR1 SEHNR, CDR2 FQNEAQ (reference sequence). The CDR3 runs 14 residues. CDR3 amino acids: CASSLALGGTEDFF. Written as DNA, the CDR3 is TGTGCCAGCAGCTTAGCGTTGGGGGGGACTGAAGATTTCTTT.